This record covers a single T cell receptor (beta chain). This specimen belongs to a study of blood T cell repertoires in COVID-19. Across the study: Whether acute or convalescent, the COVID-19 samples came from the United States, Italy and Spain. T cells, B-cell-depleted T cells, or PBMCs provided the cDNA or gDNA that served as material.

The germline CDR1 and CDR2 sequences are SGDLS and YYNGEE. This CDR3 spans 17 amino acids. V shed 3 bases, J shed 5 bases, and the junction held 10 bases outside the gene matches. Per the original data handling: Amplification of reference gene primers provided the estimated nucleated cell counts. The data were produced by immunoSEQ multiplex PCR, yet TCRdb's version contains in-frame clones alone and is incomplete. That table gives V, J and clone size, and the DNA gave D and trimming. The data show roughly 300,000 clones, 70% to 90% seen once. The J gene is TRBJ2-1, the V gene TRBV9; 11 bases match TRBD1. Input material: peripheral blood. The clonotype comes from a young man with active or convalescent COVID-19. CDR3 sequence (DNA): TGTGCCAGCAGCGCTCACTCCGGGACAGGGGGAAACAATGAGCAGTTCTTC. Its translation is CASSAHSGTGGNNEQFF.